The clone carrying this T cell receptor (beta chain) is deemed medium-sized. The antigen remains unidentified. The V end lost 1 base, the J end lost 0 bases, and 4 bases lay between the germline ends. The germline V gene has CDR1 SEHNR and CDR2 FQNEAQ (reference sequence). The CDR3 runs 14 residues. This entry belongs to a study of T cell responses to AZD1222 COVID-19 vaccine. Study-level points and caveats: Sampling captured repertoires only after the peak T cell response. Receipt of two AZD1222 doses was followed by a rise in Spike-specific TCR breadth and depth. Among vaccine-associated CD4 TCRs, coverage spanned spike, with dominance at 160-218 and 743-854. Donors were largely white British and mainly female; clonal diversity was possibly underestimated.

The data were produced by immunoSEQ multiplex PCR, yet TCRdb's version contains in-frame clones alone and is incomplete. This sample has approximately 49,000 clones; approximately 80% occur once, and the top ten carry 20%. This rearrangement joins TRBV7-9 to TRBJ1-5, with no clear D. The TCR comes from an adult in good health. Source: peripheral blood, taken on day 0 of MenACWY control vaccination. CDR3 nucleotides: TGTGCCAGCAGCTTAGGGAATAGCAATCAGCCCCAGCATTTT. This codes for CASSLGNSNQPQHF.